This T cell receptor (beta chain) comes out of a study of blood T cell repertoires in COVID-19. In the original processing: Estimation of nucleated cell counts relied on the amplification of reference gene primers. TCRdb keeps only in-frame clones here, not all; method: immunoSEQ multiplex PCR. V, J and clone size were drawn from that table, and D and trimming were deduced from the DNA. Among 250,000 or so clones, about 80% were seen once, and the ten largest hold approximately 1.8%. This CDR3 is 14 amino acids long. Looked up from germline, CDR1 is MNHNS and CDR2 is SASEGT. The V end lost 1 base, the J end lost 2 bases, and 6 bases lay between the germline ends.

The source material was PBMCs or T cells enriched from blood (not recorded which). The chain carries TRBV6-1 and TRBJ1-5; no reliable D call. This receptor was obtained from a man between 60 and 75 years old who had recovered from COVID-19. The CDR3 DNA reads as TGTGCCAGCAGTGAAGACGGAGGCAATCAGCCCCAGCATTTT. As protein: CASSEDGGNQPQHF.